One and the same sample provided the 10 T cell receptor beta chains below, sequenced in a study of T cell clones after liver transplantation. Method: immunoSEQ multiplex PCR; TCRdb's copy keeps in-frame clones and lacks some. This table holds 12,000 to 15,000 clones, under 90% found once. Material: CD8+ T cells from blood, obtained around 44 months after liver transplant. The receptor set was obtained from a human patient who received a liver transplant. Among the T cells, some may be from the graft donor.

The rearrangement uses TRBV5-6 and TRBJ2-1; D uncertain. The CDR3 runs to 13 residues. Germline lookup yields CDR1 SGHDT and CDR2 YYEEEE. V was shortened by 0 bases and J by 7 bases, with 8 bases between the two germline ends. CDR3 sequence (DNA): TGTGCCAGCAGCTTGGACGACACAAATGAGCAGTTCTTC. Amino acids: CASSLDDTNEQFF.

In its sample, this clone was seen a few times. The CDR3 region has the DNA TGCGCCAGCAGCCAAGAGGGACAGCGATATGAAAAACTGTTTTTT. It encodes CASSQEGQRYEKLFF. This chain links TRBV4-3 with TRBJ1-4; 7 nucleotides line up with TRBD1. Trimming at V came to 0 bases and at J to 6 bases, leaving 4 bases not matched to a gene. This CDR3 region has 15 residues. Germline CDR1 reads LGHNA; CDR2 reads YSLEER.

In this sample, this clone turned up once. The J gene is TRBJ2-7, the V gene TRBV27; weak D call: TRBD2 (6 bases). Germline CDR1 MNHEY, CDR2 SMNVEV (reference sequence). Trimming took off 5 bases at V and 3 bases at J, with 11 bases between the two ends. The CDR3 loop spans 13 amino acids. This CDR3 is CASSPGLYYEQYF. The CDR3 DNA reads as TGTGCCAGCAGTCCGGGACTTTACTACGAGCAGTACTTC.

J is TRBJ2-7 and V is TRBV5-5, with 7 bases matching TRBD1. Per the germline V gene, CDR1 is SGHKS and CDR2 is YYEKEE (reference sequence). The CDR3 runs 16 residues. V trimming: 3 bases; J trimming: 4 bases; junction bases outside the gene matches: 13. The CDR3: CASSSPGTESQYEQYF. The CDR3 DNA reads as TGTGCCAGCAGCTCCCCCGGGACAGAGAGTCAGTACGAGCAGTACTTC. Complete variable domain (other parts from reference TRBV5-5 and TRBJ2-7): DAGVTQSPTHLIKTRGQQVTLRCSPISGHKSVSWYQQVLGQGPQFIFQYYEKEERGRGNFPDRFSARQFPNYSSELNVNALLLGDSALYLCASSSPGTESQYEQYFGPGTRLTVT.

The chain has TRBV10-1 and TRBJ2-7; 9 bases fit TRBD1. Germline-derived CDR1 and CDR2 are WNHNN and SYGVQD (reference sequence). CDR3 size: 13 residues. The junction had 5 bases not matched to a gene; V was cut back by 5 bases and J by 6 bases. For the CDR3, the DNA is TGCGCCAGCAGTTCCGGACAGGGGAGCGAGCAGTACTTC. The encoded protein is CASSSGQGSEQYF.

The rearrangement links TRBV9 to TRBJ2-7; TRBD2 agrees at 7 bases. The CDR3 has 15 residues. The trim removed 2 bases at V and 3 bases at J, leaving 8 bases unmatched. The germline V gene encodes CDR1 SGDLS and CDR2 YYNGEE. CDR3 DNA sequence: TGTGCCAGCAGCGTTCGGGAGGCGGATTTCTACGAGCAGTACTTC. It encodes CASSVREADFYEQYF.

This clone was recorded only once. The rearrangement links TRBV28 to TRBJ1-2; 7 nucleotides match TRBD1. There are 14 residues in the CDR3. CDR1 is MDHEN and CDR2 is SYDVKM in the germline V gene. The V and J ends lost 3 bases and 3 bases, in that order; junction bases with no gene match: 4. The DNA of the CDR3 is TGTGCCAGCAGTTTGGGGACAGCCCACTATGGCTACACCTTC. It encodes CASSLGTAHYGYTF.

This chain joins TRBV5-6 and TRBJ1-5, with D hard to call. Germline CDR1 SGHDT, CDR2 YYEEEE. The CDR3 has 13 residues. V lost 0 bases and J 2 bases, leaving 3 bases between the germline ends. The CDR3 protein is CASSLAGNQPQHF. CDR3 coding DNA: TGTGCCAGCAGCTTGGCCGGCAATCAGCCCCAGCATTTT.

The CDR3 sequence: CSVGQPLTSGLGETQYF. Here the CDR3 DNA reads TGCAGCGTTGGACAGCCGCTAACTAGCGGGTTAGGAGAGACCCAGTACTTC. The chain has TRBV29-1 and TRBJ2-5; 9 bases are shared with TRBD2. Germline CDR1 reads SQVTM; CDR2 reads ANQGSEA. The CDR3 runs 17 residues. J was trimmed by 4 bases and V by 4 bases; bases with no gene match: 16.

The V and J genes are TRBV7-9 and TRBJ2-7; 11 nucleotides agree with TRBD1. This CDR3 contains 15 residues. V shed 5 bases and J 2 bases; nucleotides not matched to a gene: 5. Germline CDR1 SEHNR, CDR2 FQNEAQ (reference sequence). The CDR3 region is CASSLRTGGTYEQYF. As DNA, the CDR3 is TGTGCCAGCAGCCTAAGGACAGGGGGCACCTACGAGCAGTACTTC.